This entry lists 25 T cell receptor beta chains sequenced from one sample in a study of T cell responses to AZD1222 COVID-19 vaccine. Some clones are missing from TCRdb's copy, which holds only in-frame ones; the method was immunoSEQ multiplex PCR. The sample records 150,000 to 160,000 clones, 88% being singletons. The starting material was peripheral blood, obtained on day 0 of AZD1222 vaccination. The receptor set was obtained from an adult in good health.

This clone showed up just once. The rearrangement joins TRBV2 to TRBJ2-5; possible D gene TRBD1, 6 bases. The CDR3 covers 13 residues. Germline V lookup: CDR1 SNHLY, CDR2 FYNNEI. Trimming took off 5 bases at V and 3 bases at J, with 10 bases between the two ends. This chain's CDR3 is CASSNNREETQYF. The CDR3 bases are TGTGCCAGCAGTAACAACAGGGAAGAGACCCAGTACTTC. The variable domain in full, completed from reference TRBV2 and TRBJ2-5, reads EPEVTQTPSHQVTQMGQEVILRCVPISNHLYFYWYRQILGQKVEFLVSFYNNEISEKSEIFDDQFSVERPDGSNFTLKIRSTKLEDSAMYFCASSNNREETQYFGPGTRLLVL.

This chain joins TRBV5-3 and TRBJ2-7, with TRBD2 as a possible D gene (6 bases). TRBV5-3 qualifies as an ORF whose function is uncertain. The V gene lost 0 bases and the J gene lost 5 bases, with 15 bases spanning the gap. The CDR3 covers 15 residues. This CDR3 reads CARSLARGIVNEQYF. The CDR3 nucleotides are TGTGCCAGAAGCTTGGCCCGGGGGATAGTAAACGAGCAGTACTTC.

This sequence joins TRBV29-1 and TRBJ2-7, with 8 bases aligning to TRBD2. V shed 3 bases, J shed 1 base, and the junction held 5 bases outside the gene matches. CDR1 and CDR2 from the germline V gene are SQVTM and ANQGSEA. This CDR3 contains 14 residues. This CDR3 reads CSVDRGGPSYEQYF. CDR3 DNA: TGCAGCGTTGATCGCGGGGGGCCTTCCTACGAGCAGTACTTC.

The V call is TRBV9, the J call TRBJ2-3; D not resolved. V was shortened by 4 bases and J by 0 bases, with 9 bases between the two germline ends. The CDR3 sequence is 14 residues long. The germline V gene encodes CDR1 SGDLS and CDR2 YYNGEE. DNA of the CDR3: TGTGCCAGCAGCCCCTCTCCCAGCACAGATACGCAGTATTTT. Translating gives CASSPSPSTDTQYF.

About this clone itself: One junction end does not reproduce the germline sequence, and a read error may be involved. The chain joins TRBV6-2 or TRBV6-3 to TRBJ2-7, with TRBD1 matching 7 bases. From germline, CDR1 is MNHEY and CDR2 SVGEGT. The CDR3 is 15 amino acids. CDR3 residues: CASSPLTGSSNEQYF. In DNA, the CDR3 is TGTGCCAGCAGTCCACTGACAGGGTCCTCCAACGAGCAGTACTTC.

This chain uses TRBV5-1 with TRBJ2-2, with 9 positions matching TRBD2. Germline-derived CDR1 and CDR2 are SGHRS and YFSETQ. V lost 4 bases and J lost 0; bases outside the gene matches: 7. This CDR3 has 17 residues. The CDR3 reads CASSPQGGGANTGELFF. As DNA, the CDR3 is TGCGCCAGCAGCCCACAAGGCGGGGGGGCGAACACCGGGGAGCTGTTTTTT.

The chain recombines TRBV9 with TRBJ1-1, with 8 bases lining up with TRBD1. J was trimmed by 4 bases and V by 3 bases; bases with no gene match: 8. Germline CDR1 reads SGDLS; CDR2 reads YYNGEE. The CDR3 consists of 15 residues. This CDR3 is CASSGWTGMGTEAFF. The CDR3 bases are TGTGCCAGCAGCGGTTGGACAGGGATGGGCACTGAAGCTTTCTTT.

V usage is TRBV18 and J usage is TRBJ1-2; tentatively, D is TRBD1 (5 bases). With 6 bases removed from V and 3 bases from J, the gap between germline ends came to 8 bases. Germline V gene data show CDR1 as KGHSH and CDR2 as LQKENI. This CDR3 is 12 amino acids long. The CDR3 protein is CASSRGDYGYTF. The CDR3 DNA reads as TGTGCCAGCTCCCGGGGGGACTATGGCTACACCTTC.

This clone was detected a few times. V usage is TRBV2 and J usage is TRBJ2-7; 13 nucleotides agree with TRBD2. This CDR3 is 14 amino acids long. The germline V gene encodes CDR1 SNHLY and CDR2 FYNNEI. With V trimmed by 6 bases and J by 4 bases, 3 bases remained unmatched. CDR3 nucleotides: TGTGCCAGCAGGGGGACTAGCGGGGTGTACGAGCAGTACTTC. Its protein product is CASRGTSGVYEQYF.

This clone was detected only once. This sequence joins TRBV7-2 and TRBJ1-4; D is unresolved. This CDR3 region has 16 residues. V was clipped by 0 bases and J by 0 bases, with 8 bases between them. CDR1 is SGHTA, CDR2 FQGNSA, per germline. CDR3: CASSLARTATNEKLFF. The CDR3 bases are TGTGCCAGCAGCTTAGCGAGAACGGCAACTAATGAAAAACTGTTTTTT.

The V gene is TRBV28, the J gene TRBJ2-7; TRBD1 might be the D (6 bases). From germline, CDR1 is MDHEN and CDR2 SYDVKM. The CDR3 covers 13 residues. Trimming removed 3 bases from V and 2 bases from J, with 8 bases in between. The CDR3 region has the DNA TGTGCCAGCAGTTTTACAGGGACCTACGAGCAGTACTTC. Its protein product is CASSFTGTYEQYF.

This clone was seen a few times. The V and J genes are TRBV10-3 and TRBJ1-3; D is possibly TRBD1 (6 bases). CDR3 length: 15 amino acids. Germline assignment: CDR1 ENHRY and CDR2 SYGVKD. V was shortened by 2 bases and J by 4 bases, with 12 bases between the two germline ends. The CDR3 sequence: CAISEGDKIGNTIYF. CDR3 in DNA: TGTGCCATCAGTGAGGGGGACAAAATCGGAAACACCATATATTTT.

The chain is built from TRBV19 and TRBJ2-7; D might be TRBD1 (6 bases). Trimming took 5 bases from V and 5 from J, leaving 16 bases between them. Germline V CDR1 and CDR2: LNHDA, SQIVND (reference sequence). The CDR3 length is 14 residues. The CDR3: CASSHLTDSHEQYF. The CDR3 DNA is TGTGCCAGTAGTCATCTCACGGACAGTCACGAGCAGTACTTC.

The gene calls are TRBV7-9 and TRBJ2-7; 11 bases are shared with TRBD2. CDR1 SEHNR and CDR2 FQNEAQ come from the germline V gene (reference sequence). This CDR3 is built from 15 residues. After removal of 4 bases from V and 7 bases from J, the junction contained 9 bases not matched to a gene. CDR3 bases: TGTGCCAGCAGCTCCCCCGGGACTAGCGGTCGGGAGCAGTACTTC. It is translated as CASSSPGTSGREQYF.

This CDR3 is CASSQYEKLFF. The CDR3 bases are TGTGCCAGCAGCCAATACGAAAAACTGTTTTTT. The chain employs TRBV3-1 (or the pseudogene TRBV3-2) and TRBJ1-4; no clear D gene. The CDR3 spans 11 residues. The ends were cut back, 2 bases at V and 8 bases at J, with 3 bases in the middle. CDR1 and CDR2 from the germline V gene are LGHDT and YNNKEL (reference sequence).

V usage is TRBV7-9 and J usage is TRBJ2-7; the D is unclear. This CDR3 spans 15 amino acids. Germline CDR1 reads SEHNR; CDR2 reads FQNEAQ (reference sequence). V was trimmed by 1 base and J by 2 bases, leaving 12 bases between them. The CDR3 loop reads CASSLGGYEAYEQYF. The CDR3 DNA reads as TGTGCCAGCAGCTTAGGTGGTTACGAAGCCTACGAGCAGTACTTC.

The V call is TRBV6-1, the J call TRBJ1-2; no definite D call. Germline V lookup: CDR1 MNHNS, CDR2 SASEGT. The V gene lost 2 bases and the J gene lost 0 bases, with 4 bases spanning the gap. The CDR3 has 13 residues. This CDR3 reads CASSERPNYGYTF. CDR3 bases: TGTGCCAGCAGTGAACGACCTAACTATGGCTACACCTTC.

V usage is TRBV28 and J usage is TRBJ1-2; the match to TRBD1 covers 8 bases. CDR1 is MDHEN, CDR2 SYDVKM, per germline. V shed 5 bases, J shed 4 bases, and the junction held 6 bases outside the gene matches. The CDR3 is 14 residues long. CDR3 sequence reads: CASSRQDRAYGYTF. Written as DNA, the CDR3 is TGTGCCAGCAGTCGCCAGGACAGGGCCTATGGCTACACCTTC.

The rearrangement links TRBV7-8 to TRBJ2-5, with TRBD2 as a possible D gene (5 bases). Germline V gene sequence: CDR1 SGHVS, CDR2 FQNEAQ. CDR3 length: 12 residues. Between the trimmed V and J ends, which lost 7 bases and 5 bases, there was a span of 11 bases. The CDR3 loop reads CASTPRGETQYF. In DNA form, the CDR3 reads TGTGCCAGCACCCCCCGCGGGGAGACCCAGTACTTC. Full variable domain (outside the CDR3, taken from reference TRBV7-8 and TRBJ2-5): GAGVSQSPRYKVAKRGQDVALRCDPISGHVSLFWYQQALGQGPEFLTYFQNEAQLDKSGLPSDRFFAERPEGSVSTLKIQRTQQEDSAVYLCASTPRGETQYFGPGTRLLVL.

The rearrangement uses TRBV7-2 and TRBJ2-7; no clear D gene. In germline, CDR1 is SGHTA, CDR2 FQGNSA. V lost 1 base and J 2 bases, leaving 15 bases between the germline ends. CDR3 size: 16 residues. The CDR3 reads CASSLGVRSVAYEQYF. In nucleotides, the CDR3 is TGTGCCAGCAGCTTAGGGGTCCGCAGTGTCGCCTACGAGCAGTACTTC.

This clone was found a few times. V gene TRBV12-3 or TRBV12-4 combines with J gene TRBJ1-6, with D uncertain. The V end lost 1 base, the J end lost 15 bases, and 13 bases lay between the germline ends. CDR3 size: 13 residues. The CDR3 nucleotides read TGTGCCAGCAGTTTAGGGTCTCCCAGGTACCTCCACTTT. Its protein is CASSLGSPRYLHF.

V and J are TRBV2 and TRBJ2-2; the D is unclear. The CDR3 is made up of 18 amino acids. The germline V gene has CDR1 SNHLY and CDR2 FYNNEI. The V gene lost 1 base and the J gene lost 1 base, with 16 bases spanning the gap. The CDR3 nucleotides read TGTGCCAGCAGTGAAGACCCATACCGCCAGGTGAACACCGGGGAGCTGTTTTTT. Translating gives CASSEDPYRQVNTGELFF.

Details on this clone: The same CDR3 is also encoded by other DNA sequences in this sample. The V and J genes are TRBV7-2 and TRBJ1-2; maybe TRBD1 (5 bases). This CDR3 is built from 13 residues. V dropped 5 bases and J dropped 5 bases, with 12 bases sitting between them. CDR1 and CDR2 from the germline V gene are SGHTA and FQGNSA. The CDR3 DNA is TGTGCCAGCAGCCTAGGGACGGGTTATGGCTACACCTTC. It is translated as CASSLGTGYGYTF.

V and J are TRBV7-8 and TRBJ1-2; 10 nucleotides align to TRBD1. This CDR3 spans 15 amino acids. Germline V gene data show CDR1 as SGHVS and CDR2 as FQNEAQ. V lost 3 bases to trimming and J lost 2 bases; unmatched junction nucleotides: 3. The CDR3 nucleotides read TGTGCCAGCAGCTTGGACAGGGGGACAAACTATGGCTACACCTTC. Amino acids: CASSLDRGTNYGYTF.

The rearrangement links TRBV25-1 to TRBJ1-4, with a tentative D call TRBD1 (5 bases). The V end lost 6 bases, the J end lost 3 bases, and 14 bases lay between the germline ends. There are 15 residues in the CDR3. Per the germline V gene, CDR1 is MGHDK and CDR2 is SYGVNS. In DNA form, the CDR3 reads TGTGCCAGCAGAGCTCGGGGGTCAGCTAATGAAAAACTGTTTTTT. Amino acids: CASRARGSANEKLFF.